This T cell receptor beta chain was recorded in a study of blood T cell repertoires in COVID-19. At the level of the study: Whether acute or convalescent, the COVID-19 samples came from the United States, Italy and Spain.

Looked up from germline, CDR1 is GTSNPN and CDR2 is SVGIG (reference sequence). The V end lost 0 bases, the J end lost 3 bases, and 11 bases lay between the germline ends. CDR3 length: 14 residues. Original processing notes: Amplified reference gene primers provided the basis for estimating nucleated cell counts. Using immunoSEQ multiplex PCR, the repertoire was profiled, and TCRdb retains in-frame clones only, with some absent. The DNA was the basis for D and trimming; V, J and clone size are from that table. Of some 150,000 clones in the sample, 85% to 90% were seen once. Sequenced: peripheral blood. This chain links TRBV30 with TRBJ1-1, with a possible D match to TRBD1 (5 bases). This sequence originates from a woman in her 50s with active or convalescent COVID-19. CDR3 in amino acids: CAWSVARVDTEAFF. The CDR3 DNA reads as TGTGCCTGGAGTGTAGCCAGGGTGGACACTGAAGCTTTCTTT.